The next 32 T cell receptor beta chains were all read from a single sample in a study of cytomegalovirus exposure and HLA in healthy donors. This PCR relied on a set of 60 Vbeta primers and 13 Jbeta primers. The protocol was immunoSEQ multiplex PCR, while the TCRdb copy is restricted to in-frame clones and leaves out a portion. The table lists hundreds of thousands of clones, 85% to 90% of them singletons. The sample was PBMCs. The receptors were gathered from a woman under 30 in good health and CMV-seronegative.

Written as DNA, the CDR3 is TGTGCCAGTAGCGAGGACAGGGGTTGGAACACTGAAGCTTTCTTT. Its protein product is CASSEDRGWNTEAFF. The V and J genes are TRBV19 and TRBJ1-1, with TRBD1 identical over 9 bases. The CDR3 is made up of 15 amino acids. V trimming: 6 bases; J trimming: 1 base; junction bases outside the gene matches: 6. CDR1 is LNHDA, CDR2 SQIVND, per germline (reference sequence). Full variable domain (remainder filled in from reference TRBV19 and TRBJ1-1): DGGITQSPKYLFRKEGQNVTLSCEQNLNHDAMYWYRQDPGQGLRLIYYSQIVNDFQKGDIAEGYSVSREKKESFPLTVTSAQKNPTAFYLCASSEDRGWNTEAFFGQGTRLTVV.

The count of this clone is one. The rearrangement uses TRBV18 and TRBJ1-1; 10 nucleotides agree with TRBD1. The CDR3 is made up of 15 amino acids. Germline values: CDR1 KGHSH, CDR2 LQKENI. V trimming: 4 bases; J trimming: 3 bases; junction bases outside the gene matches: 5. CDR3 sequence (DNA): TGTGCCAGCTCACTCGTGACAGGGGGCGACACTGAAGCTTTCTTT. Encoded protein: CASSLVTGGDTEAFF.

This clone showed up just once. The chain combines TRBV21-1 with TRBJ2-7; the listed D gene, TRBD2, was not tested against the DNA. TRBV21-1 corresponds to a pseudogene. The CDR3 loop spans 15 amino acids. DNA of the CDR3: TGTGCCAGCAGCAAAGTGGGAGGGTGGCCCTACGAGCAGTACTTC. Translated, it gives CASSKVGGWPYEQYF.

This clone was picked up one time. The chain has TRBV7-2 and TRBJ1-1; maybe TRBD1 (5 bases). V lost 5 bases, J lost 5 bases, and 21 bases lay in between. This CDR3 spans 16 amino acids. Germline CDR1 is SGHTA and CDR2 is FQGNSA. The CDR3 sequence is CASSPGTIGGRTEAFF. CDR3 nucleotide sequence: TGTGCCAGCAGCCCCGGGACTATCGGGGGACGTACTGAAGCTTTCTTT.

V gene TRBV11-2 combines with J gene TRBJ1-1; the D is unclear. Germline V gives CDR1 SGHAT, CDR2 FQNNGV. This CDR3 comprises 12 residues. V lost 6 bases to trimming and J lost 4 bases, with 9 bases between them. In DNA, the CDR3 is TGTGCCAGCAGTCCGGGGTTCACTGAAGCTTTCTTT. Translating it yields CASSPGFTEAFF. The complete variable domain, with remaining parts taken from reference TRBV11-2 and TRBJ1-1, reads EAGVAQSPRYKIIEKRQSVAFWCNPISGHATLYWYQQILGQGPKLLIQFQNNGVVDDSQLPKDRFSAERLKGVDSTLKIQPAKLEDSAVYLCASSPGFTEAFFGQGTRLTVV.

CDR3 DNA: TGTGCCAGCTCACCCCTCGCTATATCGGGGGGCGAGCAGTACTTC. It specifies CASSPLAISGGEQYF. V usage is TRBV18 and J usage is TRBJ2-7; 7 bases agree with TRBD2. Germline V gives CDR1 KGHSH, CDR2 LQKENI. With 3 bases clipped from V and 6 bases from J, the junction kept 11 bases outside the gene matches. The CDR3 is 15 amino acids.

V gene TRBV9 combines with J gene TRBJ2-5, with D unclear. Trimming left V 1 base short and J 9 bases short, with 10 bases between. There are 12 residues in the CDR3. In germline, CDR1 is SGDLS, CDR2 YYNGEE. The CDR3: CASSVSQEPQYF. The CDR3 DNA reads TGTGCCAGCAGCGTAAGTCAGGAACCCCAGTACTTC.

The gene calls are TRBV2 and TRBJ2-1; 8 bases match TRBD1. The CDR3 extends over 15 amino acids. V was clipped by 3 bases and J by 8 bases; unmatched bases: 9. Germline V CDR1 and CDR2: SNHLY, FYNNEI. CDR3: CASSEGMTGVYEQFF. The CDR3 nucleotides are TGTGCCAGCAGTGAGGGGATGACAGGGGTGTATGAGCAGTTCTTC.

As for this clone: The identical CDR3 is also encoded by other nucleotide sequences in the sample. The chain recombines TRBV6-1 with TRBJ1-2; D gene uncertain. With 3 bases removed from V and 7 bases from J, the gap between germline ends came to 21 bases. Per germline, CDR1 MNHNS and CDR2 SASEGT. This CDR3 has 16 amino acids. The CDR3 region has the DNA TGTGCCAGCAGTGATTTAACTTTCGGGGTTTTAGGTGGCTACACCTTC. As protein: CASSDLTFGVLGGYTF.

This rearrangement joins TRBV2 to TRBJ1-2; weak D call: TRBD1 (5 bases). V was trimmed by 7 bases and J by 2 bases, leaving 11 bases between them. This CDR3 contains 13 residues. CDR1 SNHLY and CDR2 FYNNEI come from the germline V gene. In DNA, the CDR3 is TGTGCCAGCACCTCTTGGGGCAACTATGGCTACACCTTC. This gives the protein CASTSWGNYGYTF.

This rearrangement joins TRBV7-9 to TRBJ2-7; 8 nucleotides align to TRBD1. The CDR3 contains 16 residues. Germline-derived CDR1 and CDR2 are SEHNR and FQNEAQ (reference sequence). V shed 0 bases and J 4 bases; nucleotides not matched to a gene: 8. CDR3 residues: CASSLAAAGGDYEQYF. In nucleotides, the CDR3 is TGTGCCAGCAGCTTAGCGGCGGCAGGGGGCGATTACGAGCAGTACTTC.

The rearrangement uses TRBV7-8 and TRBJ2-7; 7 nucleotides line up with TRBD2. V trimming: 4 bases; J trimming: 7 bases; junction bases outside the gene matches: 10. The germline V gene encodes CDR1 SGHVS and CDR2 FQNEAQ. The CDR3 totals 14 residues. CDR3 protein: CASSYSGAQGEQYF. CDR3 bases: TGTGCCAGCAGCTACAGCGGGGCTCAGGGAGAGCAGTACTTC.

This chain uses TRBV5-4 with TRBJ2-2, with 9 positions matching TRBD1. V lost 1 base and J lost 3; bases outside the gene matches: 10. CDR1 is SGHNT, CDR2 YYREEE, per germline (reference sequence). The CDR3 covers 18 residues. CDR3: CASSLISWTGEDTGELFF. CDR3 DNA sequence: TGTGCCAGCAGCTTGATTTCTTGGACAGGGGAGGACACCGGGGAGCTGTTTTTT.

V is TRBV5-1 and J is TRBJ1-5; D unresolved. This CDR3 has 14 residues. Germline CDR1 reads SGHRS; CDR2 reads YFSETQ. The germline V and J ends were trimmed by 0 bases and 2 bases, with 6 bases remaining between them. Written as DNA, the CDR3 is TGCGCCAGCAGCTTGGGATCGGGCAATCAGCCCCAGCATTTT. Translation gives CASSLGSGNQPQHF. Complete variable domain (other parts from reference TRBV5-1 and TRBJ1-5): KAGVTQTPRYLIKTRGQQVTLSCSPISGHRSVSWYQQTPGQGLQFLFEYFSETQRNKGNFPGRFSGRQFSNSRSEMNVSTLELGDSALYLCASSLGSGNQPQHFGDGTRLSIL.

The chain recombines TRBV19 with TRBJ1-4, with D unclear. Trimming took 6 bases from V and 5 from J, leaving 13 bases between them. Germline-derived CDR1 and CDR2 are LNHDA and SQIVND (reference sequence). There are 14 residues in the CDR3. This CDR3 is CASRSRVANEKLFF. CDR3 coding DNA: TGTGCCAGTAGATCGCGGGTCGCGAATGAAAAACTGTTTTTT.

CDR3 nucleotide sequence: TGTGCCAGCAGCTTCGGGGGTGTAAGGACTAATGAAAAACTGTTTTTT. Its protein is CASSFGGVRTNEKLFF. The chain employs TRBV5-4 and TRBJ1-4, with a tentative D call TRBD1 (5 bases). The CDR3 runs to 16 residues. The V end lost 2 bases, the J end lost 2 bases, and 13 bases lay between the germline ends. Looked up from germline, CDR1 is SGHNT and CDR2 is YYREEE (reference sequence).

This clone was seen only a few times. This chain uses TRBV9 with TRBJ2-2, with 8 bases aligning to TRBD1. The CDR3 contains 14 residues. J gave up 7 bases and V 1 base, and 3 bases lay outside the gene matches. Germline assignment: CDR1 SGDLS and CDR2 YYNGEE. CDR3 nucleotides: TGTGCCAGCAGCGTACAGGGGGCTCACGGGGAGCTGTTTTTT. This gives the protein CASSVQGAHGELFF.

This chain links TRBV9 with TRBJ1-1; tentatively, D is TRBD1 (5 bases). Trimming removed 4 bases at V and 5 bases at J, with 15 bases between. The CDR3 length is 14 residues. Germline V gene lookup returns CDR1 SGDLS and CDR2 YYNGEE. The CDR3 DNA sequence: TGTGCCAGCAGCTACGGGACGGCGGGGACTGAAGCTTTCTTT. Translating it yields CASSYGTAGTEAFF.

The chain employs TRBV5-4 and TRBJ2-7, with 13 bases identical to TRBD2. With V trimmed by 0 bases and J by 9 bases, 6 bases remained unmatched. From germline, CDR1 is SGHNT and CDR2 YYREEE (reference sequence). The CDR3 extends over 15 amino acids. CDR3 in amino acids: CASSLGLAGGGAQYF. For the CDR3, the DNA is TGTGCCAGCAGCTTGGGACTAGCGGGAGGAGGGGCGCAGTACTTC. Supplemented by reference TRBV5-4 and TRBJ2-7, the full variable domain reads ETGVTQSPTHLIKTRGQQVTLRCSSQSGHNTVSWYQQALGQGPQFIFQYYREEENGRGNFPPRFSGLQFPNYSSELNVNALELDDSALYLCASSLGLAGGGAQYFGPGTRLTVT.

In regard to this clone: The same CDR3 arises from other DNA sequences in this sample as well. The gene calls are TRBV5-1 and TRBJ1-2; D possibly corresponds to TRBD1 (6 bases). V was trimmed by 3 bases and J by 1 base, leaving 7 bases between them. This CDR3 has 13 amino acids. Per the germline V gene, CDR1 is SGHRS and CDR2 is YFSETQ. The CDR3 coding sequence is TGCGCCAGCAGCTCACAGGGTAACTATGGCTACACCTTC. Amino acid sequence: CASSSQGNYGYTF.

The chain uses TRBV9 and TRBJ1-1; TRBD1 might be the D (5 bases). This CDR3 spans 13 amino acids. The ends were cut back, 2 bases at V and 6 bases at J, with 11 bases in the middle. Germline V lookup: CDR1 SGDLS, CDR2 YYNGEE. The CDR3 DNA sequence: TGTGCCAGCAGCGTTCTAACAGGTTCTGAAGCTTTCTTT. It specifies CASSVLTGSEAFF.

This chain joins TRBV7-9 and TRBJ2-4, with a tentative D call TRBD2 (5 bases). The V end was cut by 5 bases, the J end by 3 bases, with 11 bases between. This CDR3 is 14 amino acids long. The germline V gene has CDR1 SEHNR and CDR2 FQNEAQ (reference sequence). In DNA form, the CDR3 reads TGTGCCAGCAGCCAGCAACGGGACAAAAACATTCAGTACTTC. This gives the protein CASSQQRDKNIQYF.

The rearrangement joins TRBV29-1 to TRBJ1-5; no clear D. CDR3 size: 13 residues. In germline, CDR1 is SQVTM, CDR2 ANQGSEA. Trimming left V 6 bases short and J 0 bases short, with 9 bases between. CDR3 sequence: CSVAANSNQPQHF. CDR3 nucleotides: TGCAGCGTGGCGGCTAATAGCAATCAGCCCCAGCATTTT.

The genes are TRBV27 and TRBJ1-3, with D perhaps TRBD1 (6 bases). The CDR3 loop spans 15 amino acids. V lost 5 bases, J lost 2 bases, and 13 bases lay in between. Germline CDR1 reads MNHEY; CDR2 reads SMNVEV (reference sequence). CDR3 DNA sequence: TGTGCCAGCAGTCTCGGGGCAGGGGCTGGAAACACCATATATTTT. It specifies CASSLGAGAGNTIYF.

V gene TRBV13 combines with J gene TRBJ2-3, with TRBD1 identical over 7 bases. Unmatched junction bases numbered 3, after V lost 3 bases and J lost 0 bases. Germline V lookup: CDR1 PRHDT, CDR2 FYEKMQ (reference sequence). The CDR3 runs to 15 residues. Here the CDR3 DNA reads TGTGCCAGCAGCTTGACAGGGATCAGCACAGATACGCAGTATTTT. As protein: CASSLTGISTDTQYF.

This rearrangement joins TRBV6-1 to TRBJ2-7; D is ambiguous. Germline-derived CDR1 and CDR2 are MNHNS and SASEGT. This CDR3 is 16 amino acids long. The germline V and J ends were trimmed by 0 bases and 2 bases, with 14 bases remaining between them. CDR3: CASSEALFGITYEQYF. DNA for the CDR3: TGTGCCAGCAGTGAAGCGCTGTTTGGCATAACCTACGAGCAGTACTTC.

The chain recombines TRBV11-2 with TRBJ1-2; D gene ambiguous. Germline V gives CDR1 SGHAT, CDR2 FQNNGV. The CDR3 consists of 13 residues. The germline V and J ends were trimmed by 8 bases and 0 bases, with 10 bases remaining between them. The CDR3 DNA sequence: TGTGCCAGCGGCTCGGGAGCTAACTATGGCTACACCTTC. Translating gives CASGSGANYGYTF.

The CDR3: CATSRGSGIRAYEQYF. The CDR3 DNA follows: TGTGCCACCAGCAGAGGGTCGGGGATTAGGGCGTACGAGCAGTACTTC. The chain employs TRBV15 and TRBJ2-7, with D possibly TRBD2 on 5 matching bases. Looked up from germline, CDR1 is LNHNV and CDR2 is YYDKDF (reference sequence). This CDR3 spans 16 amino acids. Trimming left V 1 base short and J 4 bases short, with 17 bases between.

The J gene is TRBJ2-1, the V gene TRBV7-9, with TRBD2 as a possible D gene (5 bases). Trimming left V 2 bases short and J 0 bases short, with 8 bases between. This CDR3 spans 15 amino acids. The germline CDR1 and CDR2 sequences are SEHNR and FQNEAQ (reference sequence). The CDR3 region has the DNA TGTGCCAGCAGCTTAACTAGTAACTCCTACAATGAGCAGTTCTTC. Its protein product is CASSLTSNSYNEQFF.

The rearrangement uses TRBV2 and TRBJ2-5; tentative D call: TRBD2 (6 bases). V was cut by 4 bases and J by 4 bases, with 19 bases left in between. Germline values: CDR1 SNHLY, CDR2 FYNNEI. This CDR3 has 16 residues. DNA of the CDR3: TGTGCCAGCAGTGGCCAGGGCAGGGCGGGATTAGAGACCCAGTACTTC. Translation gives CASSGQGRAGLETQYF.

The J gene is TRBJ2-7, the V gene TRBV6-6; 10 bases are shared with TRBD2. Germline assignment: CDR1 MNHNY and CDR2 SVGAGI (reference sequence). The V gene end was trimmed by 7 bases and the J gene end by 3 bases; junction bases not matched to a gene: 3. The CDR3 is 13 amino acids. CDR3 DNA sequence: TGTGCCAGCACCTTAGCGGGGGGCTACGAGCAGTACTTC. It yields the protein CASTLAGGYEQYF.

This chain links TRBV19 with TRBJ2-7; D is unresolved. V lost 10 bases and J 0 bases, leaving 19 bases between the germline ends. Germline CDR1 and CDR2: LNHDA and SQIVND (reference sequence). The CDR3 totals 15 residues. In DNA, the CDR3 is TGTGCCACCAAGGTAGGCCCCCTAGGCTCCTACGAGCAGTACTTC. Its translation: CATKVGPLGSYEQYF.